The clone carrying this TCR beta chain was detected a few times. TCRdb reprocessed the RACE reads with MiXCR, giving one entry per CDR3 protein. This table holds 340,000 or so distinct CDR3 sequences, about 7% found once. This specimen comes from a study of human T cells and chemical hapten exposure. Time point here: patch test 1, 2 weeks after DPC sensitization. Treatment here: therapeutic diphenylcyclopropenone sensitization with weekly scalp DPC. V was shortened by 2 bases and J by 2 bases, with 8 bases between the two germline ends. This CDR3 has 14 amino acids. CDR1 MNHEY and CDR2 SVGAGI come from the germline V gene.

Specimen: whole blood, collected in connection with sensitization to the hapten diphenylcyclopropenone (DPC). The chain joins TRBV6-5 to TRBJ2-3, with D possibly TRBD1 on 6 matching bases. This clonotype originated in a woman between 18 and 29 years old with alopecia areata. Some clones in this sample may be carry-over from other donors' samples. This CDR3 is CASSYGQLTDTQYF. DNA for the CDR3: TGTGCCAGCAGTTACGGACAGCTCACAGATACGCAGTATTTT.